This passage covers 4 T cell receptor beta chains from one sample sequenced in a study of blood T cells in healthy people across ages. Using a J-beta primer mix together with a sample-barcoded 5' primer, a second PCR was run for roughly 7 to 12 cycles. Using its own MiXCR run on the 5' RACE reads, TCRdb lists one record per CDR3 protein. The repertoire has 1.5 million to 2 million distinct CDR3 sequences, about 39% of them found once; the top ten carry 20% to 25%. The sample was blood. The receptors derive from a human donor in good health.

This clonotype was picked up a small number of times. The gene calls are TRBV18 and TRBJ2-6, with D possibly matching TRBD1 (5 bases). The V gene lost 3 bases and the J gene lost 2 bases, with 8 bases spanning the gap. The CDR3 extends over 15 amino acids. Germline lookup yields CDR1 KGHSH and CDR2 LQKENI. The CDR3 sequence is CASSPVGAGANVLTF. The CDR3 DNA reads TGTGCCAGCTCACCGGTAGGGGCTGGGGCCAACGTCCTGACTTTC.

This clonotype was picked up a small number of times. The CDR3 reads CASSVGGSSGTDTQYF. The CDR3 coding sequence is TGTGCCAGCAGCGTGGGGGGATCTAGCGGCACAGATACGCAGTATTTT. This chain connects TRBV9 to TRBJ2-3; D is perhaps TRBD2 (6 bases). CDR3 length: 16 amino acids. V lost 2 bases, J lost 1 base, and 14 bases lay in between. CDR1 and CDR2 (germline): SGDLS, YYNGEE.

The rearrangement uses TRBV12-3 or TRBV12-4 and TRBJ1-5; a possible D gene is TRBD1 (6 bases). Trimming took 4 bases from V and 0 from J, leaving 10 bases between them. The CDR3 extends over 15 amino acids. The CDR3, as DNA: TGTGCCAGCAGTTCCGGGGGCTATAGCAATCAGCCCCAGCATTTT. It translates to CASSSGGYSNQPQHF.

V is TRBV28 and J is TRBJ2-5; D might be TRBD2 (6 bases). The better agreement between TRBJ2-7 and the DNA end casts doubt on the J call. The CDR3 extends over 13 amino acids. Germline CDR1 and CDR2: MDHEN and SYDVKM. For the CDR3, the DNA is TGTGCCAGCACCAGAACGGGGGACCACGAGCAGTACTTC. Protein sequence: CASTRTGDHEQYF.